Below are 11 T cell receptor beta chains sequenced from a single sample in a study of shared clonotypes between healthy human individuals. The repertoire was sequenced with immunoSEQ multiplex PCR; TCRdb's copy has only in-frame clones and lacks some. The repertoire has over a million clones, 98% to 99% of them found once; the top ten carry about 0.4%. Sequenced: naive CD4+ T cells sorted from blood. Subset denoted: CD45RA+ positively selected. The receptors derive from a man aged 30 to 45 in good health.

This chain links TRBV4-3 with TRBJ2-5, with D possibly being TRBD2 (6 bases). From germline, CDR1 is LGHNA and CDR2 YSLEER. The CDR3 runs 17 residues. With 1 base removed from V and 2 bases from J, the gap between germline ends came to 17 bases. The CDR3: CASSQGPVGSGQETQYF. The CDR3 region has the DNA TGCGCCAGCAGCCAAGGGCCCGTCGGGAGCGGGCAAGAGACCCAGTACTTC.

The chain has TRBV13 and TRBJ2-7; 7 positions agree with TRBD2. V lost 3 bases and J lost 2; bases outside the gene matches: 4. Germline V CDR1 and CDR2: PRHDT, FYEKMQ (reference sequence). CDR3 length: 14 amino acids. The CDR3 region is CASSFAGVPYEQYF. The CDR3 nucleotides are TGTGCCAGCAGCTTTGCGGGAGTCCCCTACGAGCAGTACTTC.

The genes are TRBV14 and TRBJ1-1, with 8 bases lining up with TRBD1. Germline trimming cut 5 bases from V and 5 bases from J; bases unmatched to any gene: 10. Germline V gene lookup returns CDR1 SGHDN and CDR2 FVKESK. The CDR3 spans 15 residues. CDR3 in DNA: TGTGCCAGCAGCAAACGTACAGGGGGACGGACTGAAGCTTTCTTT. Translation: CASSKRTGGRTEAFF.

The chain recombines TRBV27 with TRBJ1-5; possibly TRBD1 for D (5 bases). The V end lost 1 base, the J end lost 3 bases, and 16 bases lay between the germline ends. Germline V CDR1 and CDR2: MNHEY, SMNVEV (reference sequence). The CDR3 runs 17 residues. The CDR3 DNA is TGTGCCAGCAGTTTATGGTCCGGGGGAGGGCTCAATCAGCCCCAGCATTTT. Translating gives CASSLWSGGGLNQPQHF.

The rearrangement uses TRBV7-6 and TRBJ1-1; D might be TRBD1 (6 bases). This CDR3 is 15 amino acids long. V was pared by 5 bases and J by 3 bases, with 16 bases between. Per the germline V gene, CDR1 is SGHVS and CDR2 is FNYEAQ. The CDR3 region is CASSEVTGLYTEAFF. CDR3 coding DNA: TGTGCCAGCAGCGAGGTAACAGGGTTATACACTGAAGCTTTCTTT. The whole variable domain, filled in from reference TRBV7-6 and TRBJ1-1, reads GAGVSQSPRYKVTKRGQDVALRCDPISGHVSLYWYRQALGQGPEFLTYFNYEAQQDKSGLPNDRFSAERPEGSISTLTIQRTEQRDSAMYRCASSEVTGLYTEAFFGQGTRLTVV.

The J gene is TRBJ2-2, the V gene TRBV5-4; perhaps TRBD1 as D (6 bases). From germline, CDR1 is SGHNT and CDR2 YYREEE (reference sequence). V lost 6 bases and J 7 bases, leaving 13 bases between the germline ends. This CDR3 region has 13 residues. The CDR3 is CASKQGYGGELFF. The CDR3 DNA reads as TGTGCCAGCAAGCAGGGGTATGGCGGGGAGCTGTTTTTT.

V usage is TRBV7-2 and J usage is TRBJ2-3; D is ambiguous. V lost 4 bases, J lost 6 bases, and 11 bases lay in between. Germline assignment: CDR1 SGHTA and CDR2 FQGNSA. The CDR3 length is 13 residues. CDR3 in amino acids: CASSSKGPDTQYF. CDR3 sequence (DNA): TGTGCCAGCAGCTCGAAAGGGCCCGATACGCAGTATTTT.

The chain uses TRBV6-5 and TRBJ2-1, with TRBD2 identical over 8 bases. The V gene end was trimmed by 5 bases and the J gene end by 12 bases; junction bases not matched to a gene: 6. This CDR3 has 12 amino acids. CDR1 is MNHEY, CDR2 SVGAGI, per germline. CDR3 sequence (DNA): TGTGCCAGCAGTAGCCCCGGGACTAGGCAGTTCTTC. Residues: CASSSPGTRQFF.

This sequence joins TRBV9 and TRBJ2-2, with 8 bases fitting TRBD1. V trimming: 4 bases; J trimming: 4 bases; junction bases outside the gene matches: 9. CDR1 and CDR2 (germline): SGDLS, YYNGEE. The CDR3 consists of 16 residues. CDR3 loop: CASSPRSDRATGELFF. The CDR3 DNA is TGTGCCAGCAGCCCACGCTCGGACAGGGCCACCGGGGAGCTGTTTTTT.

The chain links TRBV7-9 to TRBJ1-1; D ambiguous. Germline V gives CDR1 SEHNR, CDR2 FQNEAQ (reference sequence). The CDR3 length is 9 residues. V gave up 11 bases and J gave up 8 bases, with 9 bases separating them. CDR3 bases: TGTGCCCCCGGGAAGGAAGCTTTCTTT. It translates to CAPGKEAFF.

The chain is built from TRBV20-1 and TRBJ2-1; D gene unclear. Germline V gives CDR1 DFQATT, CDR2 SNEGSKA (reference sequence). The CDR3 loop spans 11 amino acids. Trimming cost V 4 bases and J 8 bases, with 9 bases left between them. The CDR3 protein is CSAKLRDEQFF. As DNA, the CDR3 is TGCAGTGCTAAATTGCGCGATGAGCAGTTCTTC.